The 29 T cell receptor beta chains in this list originate from one sample, sequenced in a study of regulatory T cells in long-lasting Graves disease (dated by TCRdb to the early 2020s). This sample's time point label indicates: newly diagnosed GD, antithyroid drugs for less than 3 months. RNA was extracted from PBMCs in TRIzol for both TCR sequencing and RNA sequencing. Receptor libraries were prepared by multiplex PCR. TCRdb shows the sequencer as Illumina HiSeq 4000. To build TCR beta libraries, CDR3 regions were amplified by Arm-PCR using iRepertoire HTBI primers. Starting from the raw public reads, TCRdb applied fastp trimming at Q25, assembled clones with MiXCR and retained in-frame beta chains. Every distinct CDR3 protein forms one entry, paired with its most common genes and DNA. This sample holds about 440,000 distinct CDR3 sequences; more than 13% were observed only once. The top ten clonotypes cover over 15% of the sample.

These data also featured in a second study, about T cells in Graves' hyperthyroidism and ophthalmopathy.

Sequenced material: peripheral blood mononuclear cells (PBMCs), taken at new diagnosis, from a patient treated with antithyroid drugs. The receptors derive from a woman aged 25 to 39 with Graves disease. Donor details come from another sample of the same person, matched by shared clones.

The table lists this clonotype with many counts. CDR3 sequence: CASSLQRGSYEQYF. Written as DNA, the CDR3 is TGTGCCAGCAGCTTACAGCGGGGTTCCTACGAGCAGTACTTC. The rearrangement uses TRBV7-3 and TRBJ2-7, with 7 bases that match TRBD2. The CDR3 totals 14 residues. The junction had 2 bases not matched to a gene; V was cut back by 2 bases and J by 1 base. Germline lookup yields CDR1 SGHTA and CDR2 FQGTGA.

The chain carries TRBV20-1 and TRBJ2-7, with a tentative D call TRBD1 (6 bases). The CDR3 has 12 amino acids. Germline V gene data show CDR1 as DFQATT and CDR2 as SNEGSKA (reference sequence). CDR3 amino acids: CSLRDNAYEQYF. CDR3 nucleotides: TGCAGCCTCCGGGACAACGCATACGAGCAGTACTTC.

A word on this clonotype: The junction and the germline gene differ at one end; a read error may be behind it. The rearrangement uses TRBV5-1 and TRBJ2-2; TRBD2 might be the D (6 bases). Germline V CDR1 and CDR2: SGHRS, YFSETQ. The CDR3 totals 16 residues. CDR3 nucleotide sequence: TGCGCCTGCAGCTTGGCGGGGCGGTTGAACACCGGGGAGCTGTTTTTT. Residues: CACSLAGRLNTGELFF.

This clonotype appeared many times. This chain uses TRBV6-2 or TRBV6-3 with TRBJ1-1; D gene unclear. This CDR3 comprises 14 residues. V was pared by 3 bases and J by 4 bases, with 12 bases between. CDR1 and CDR2 from the germline V gene are MNHEY and SVGEGT. The CDR3 DNA is TGTGCCAGCAGTTATTCTCTTCTGGGCACTGAAGCTTTCTTT. Its protein product is CASSYSLLGTEAFF.

V and J are TRBV6-1 and TRBJ2-7, with a weak D call TRBD2 (6 bases). The germline V gene has CDR1 MNHNS and CDR2 SASEGT. This CDR3 contains 19 residues. The V gene lost 6 bases and the J gene lost 1 base, with 28 bases spanning the gap. The CDR3 nucleotides read TGTGCCAGCAGCCCCCTAAAGACTGGGACTTTTGCACATTCCTACGAGCAGTACTTC. Protein sequence: CASSPLKTGTFAHSYEQYF.

This clonotype came up a few times. The chain combines TRBV12-3 or TRBV12-4 with TRBJ2-2; 11 nucleotides agree with TRBD2. This CDR3 has 16 residues. The J segment lost 3 bases and the V segment lost 3 bases, leaving 3 bases of the junction unmatched. CDR3 nucleotides: TGTGCCAGCAGTTTTATGGGACTAGCGGACACCGGGGAGCTGTTTTTT. The encoded protein is CASSFMGLADTGELFF.

This clonotype was detected many times. V usage is TRBV27 and J usage is TRBJ2-1; 10 bases align to TRBD1. V lost 10 bases, J lost 3 bases, and 6 bases stayed unmatched. The CDR3 has 14 amino acids. Germline loops: CDR1 MNHEY, CDR2 SMNVEV (reference sequence). Here the CDR3 reads CATARTGGYNEQFF. CDR3 nucleotides: TGTGCCACCGCTAGGACAGGGGGCTACAATGAGCAGTTCTTC.

In the case of this clonotype: The germline gene is not matched at one end of the junction; a read error may be the cause. The CDR3 reads CSGTAESDYNGQFF. CDR3 DNA sequence: TGCAGTGGTACGGCGGAGAGCGACTACAATGGGCAGTTCTTC. V gene TRBV20-1 combines with J gene TRBJ2-1, with a tentative D call TRBD2 (5 bases). Germline CDR1 reads DFQATT; CDR2 reads SNEGSKA (reference sequence). This CDR3 contains 14 residues.

The chain links TRBV6-4 to TRBJ2-4; the match to TRBD1 covers 10 bases. This CDR3 contains 14 residues. Trimming removed 6 bases from V and 15 bases from J; junction bases left unmatched: 14. CDR1 and CDR2 (germline): MRHNA, SNTAGT. For the CDR3, the DNA is TGTGCCAGCAGAGGGGGGGGGACAGGGGAACGTGCGTACTTC. This translates into CASRGGGTGERAYF.

This clonotype was found many times. The chain employs TRBV6-5 and TRBJ2-1; 7 bases match TRBD1. Germline CDR1 and CDR2: MNHEY and SVGAGI. Germline trimming cut 4 bases from V and 8 bases from J; bases unmatched to any gene: 2. This CDR3 has 12 amino acids. The CDR3 loop is CASSFDRDEQFF. DNA for the CDR3: TGTGCCAGCAGTTTCGACAGGGATGAGCAGTTCTTC.

This clonotype occurred many times. This chain joins TRBV12-3 or TRBV12-4 and TRBJ2-5; D perhaps matches TRBD1 (6 bases). This CDR3 spans 14 amino acids. V was clipped by 8 bases and J by 5 bases, with 18 bases between them. The CDR3 is CASGYRQAGETQYF. The DNA of the CDR3 is TGTGCCAGCGGTTATCGACAGGCTGGTGAGACCCAGTACTTC.

The V and J genes are TRBV20-1 and TRBJ1-5, with a tentative D call TRBD1 (5 bases). The germline V gene has CDR1 DFQATT and CDR2 SNEGSKA (reference sequence). The V end was cut by 6 bases, the J end by 1 base, with 16 bases between. CDR3 length: 15 amino acids. CDR3 amino acids: CSALAGGRSNQPQHF. The CDR3 DNA sequence: TGCAGTGCCCTAGCGGGGGGACGGAGCAATCAGCCCCAGCATTTT.

This clonotype appeared many times. V gene TRBV3-1 combines with J gene TRBJ2-1, with unresolved D. Trimming pared 0 bases from V and 5 bases from J, leaving 11 bases between. CDR1 and CDR2 (germline): LGHDT, YNNKEL (reference sequence). CDR3 length equals 15 residues. CDR3 sequence reads: CASSQDLSSDNEQFF. The CDR3, as DNA: TGTGCCAGCAGCCAAGATCTGAGCTCGGACAATGAGCAGTTCTTC.

This chain connects TRBV5-6 to TRBJ1-3; D is ambiguous. Trimming left V 2 bases short and J 3 bases short, with 9 bases between. The CDR3 consists of 14 residues. Germline CDR1 reads SGHDT; CDR2 reads YYEEEE. The CDR3 here is CASSFGAFGNTIYF. The DNA of the CDR3 is TGTGCCAGCAGCTTCGGTGCGTTTGGAAACACCATATATTTT.

This clonotype was seen more than once but under ten times. This sequence joins TRBV6-2 or TRBV6-3 and TRBJ2-2; D gene unclear. The germline V gene has CDR1 MNHEY and CDR2 SVGEGT. V dropped 6 bases and J dropped 3 bases, with 11 bases sitting between them. This CDR3 is built from 14 residues. CDR3 sequence reads: CASSPLLDTGELFF. CDR3 DNA sequence: TGTGCCAGCAGCCCCCTACTGGACACCGGGGAGCTGTTTTTT.

In its sample, this clonotype was seen many times. J is TRBJ2-7 and V is TRBV20-1, with TRBD1 matching 9 bases. The CDR3 spans 13 residues. The germline V gene encodes CDR1 DFQATT and CDR2 SNEGSKA (reference sequence). V gave up 2 bases and J gave up 3 bases; unmatched junction bases: 2. CDR3 DNA sequence: TGCAGTGCTAGAACAGGGGGCCTCTACGAGCAGTACTTC. Its translation: CSARTGGLYEQYF.

V gene TRBV9 combines with J gene TRBJ2-7; D possibly corresponds to TRBD2 (6 bases). This CDR3 has 15 residues. Germline-derived CDR1 and CDR2 are SGDLS and YYNGEE. Between the trimmed V and J ends, which lost 2 bases and 0 bases, there was a span of 12 bases. The CDR3 sequence is CASSVGMTSSYEQYF. Here the CDR3 DNA reads TGTGCCAGCAGCGTTGGTATGACTAGCTCCTACGAGCAGTACTTC.

This clonotype was picked up a small number of times. CDR3 residues: CASSFRTGRNTEAFF. The CDR3 DNA sequence: TGTGCCAGCAGTTTCCGGACAGGCCGGAACACTGAAGCTTTCTTT. The chain combines TRBV6-2 or TRBV6-3 with TRBJ1-1; TRBD1 agrees at 7 bases. The CDR3 extends over 15 amino acids. J was trimmed by 1 base and V by 4 bases; bases with no gene match: 6. The germline CDR1 and CDR2 sequences are MNHEY and SVGEGT.

V is TRBV28 and J is TRBJ2-2; 9 bases are a match to TRBD2. After removal of 6 bases from V and 6 bases from J, the junction contained 14 bases not matched to a gene. CDR3 size: 17 residues. Germline-derived CDR1 and CDR2 are MDHEN and SYDVKM. The CDR3 bases are TGTGCCAGCAGCCTAGCGGTTAGCGGGGGATTACCCGGGGAGCTGTTTTTT. Protein product: CASSLAVSGGLPGELFF.

The chain has TRBV10-3 and TRBJ1-6; weak D call: TRBD1 (5 bases). Trimming shortened V by 6 bases and J by 10 bases, and 19 bases separated the two germline ends. Looked up from germline, CDR1 is ENHRY and CDR2 is SYGVKD. CDR3 size: 15 residues. CDR3 region: CAIRETDSVLSPLHF. The CDR3 DNA reads as TGTGCCATCAGGGAGACAGATTCTGTCCTCTCACCCCTCCACTTT.

As for this clonotype: A far larger clone differs by one base, so this is likely a read error. V and J are TRBV2 and TRBJ2-7; 11 bases are shared with TRBD2. Looked up from germline, CDR1 is SNHLY and CDR2 is FYNNEI. The CDR3 runs 15 residues. The V segment lost 3 bases and the J segment 7 bases; nucleotides outside the gene matches: 8. CDR3: CASSERLAGGYEQYF. The CDR3 nucleotides read TGTGCCAGCAGTGAGCGGCTAGCGGGAGGCTATGAGCAGTACTTC.

This clonotype showed up many times. The J gene is TRBJ2-4, the V gene TRBV11-3; 7 bases line up with TRBD2. The CDR3 loop spans 14 amino acids. The V segment lost 5 bases and the J segment 9 bases; nucleotides outside the gene matches: 10. CDR1 and CDR2 from the germline V gene are SGHNT and YENEEA. The CDR3 is CASSPRTSGGIQYF. CDR3 in DNA: TGTGCCAGCAGCCCCAGGACTAGTGGTGGCATTCAGTACTTC.

The chain is built from TRBV4-1 and TRBJ2-2; 7 bases align to TRBD2. CDR1 and CDR2 (germline): MGHRA, YSYEKL. CDR3 length: 16 residues. V shed 4 bases, J shed 5 bases, and the junction held 10 bases outside the gene matches. The CDR3 here is CASSPGPSGLTGELFF. The CDR3, as DNA: TGCGCCAGCAGCCCGGGCCCTAGCGGACTAACCGGGGAGCTGTTTTTT.

The CDR3 nucleotides are TGTGCCAGCAGCGTAGGTGGCGGGAGGGCCCCAACTGGGACAGGGGGTACCTACGAGCAGTACTTC. Amino acids: CASSVGGGRAPTGTGGTYEQYF. This sequence joins TRBV9 and TRBJ2-7; TRBD1 matches 11 bases. V shed 0 bases and J 2 bases; nucleotides not matched to a gene: 22. CDR3 length equals 22 residues. Germline V lookup: CDR1 SGDLS, CDR2 YYNGEE.

This clonotype appeared many times. One junction end does not reproduce the germline sequence, and a read error may be involved. J is TRBJ2-1 and V is TRBV28; the D gene could be TRBD1 or TRBD2 (6 bases each). CDR1 and CDR2 from the germline V gene are MDHEN and SYDVKM. The length of the CDR3 is 11 residues. As DNA, the CDR3 is TGTGCCAGCAGTTGGGGGGCAGCCCTCATCTTC. Translation: CASSWGAALIF.

This clonotype was recorded at least ten times. This chain joins TRBV3-1 and TRBJ2-2; possible D gene TRBD1, 5 bases. Trimming took off 2 bases at V and 0 bases at J, with 13 bases between the two ends. This CDR3 contains 17 residues. The germline V gene encodes CDR1 LGHDT and CDR2 YNNKEL (reference sequence). The chain's CDR3 is CASSQPGISTNTGELFF. Here the CDR3 DNA reads TGTGCCAGCAGCCAACCAGGGATCTCGACGAACACCGGGGAGCTGTTTTTT. Filled out from reference TRBV3-1 and TRBJ2-2, the complete variable domain reads DTAVSQTPKYLVTQMGNDKSIKCEQNLGHDTMYWYKQDSKKFLKIMFSYNNKELIINETVPNRFSPKSPDKAHLNLHINSLELGDSAVYFCASSQPGISTNTGELFFGEGSRLTVL.

The chain is built from TRBV11-3 and TRBJ2-1; TRBD2 is a possible D gene (6 bases). Germline CDR1 reads SGHNT; CDR2 reads YENEEA. The CDR3 covers 13 residues. V was cut by 8 bases and J by 9 bases, with 17 bases left in between. The CDR3 is CASSGLPAGEQFF. CDR3 coding DNA: TGTGCCAGCTCAGGACTCCCAGCGGGTGAGCAGTTCTTC. The variable domain in full, completed from reference TRBV11-3 and TRBJ2-1, reads EAGVVQSPRYKIIEKKQPVAFWCNPISGHNTLYWYLQNLGQGPELLIRYENEEAVDDSQLPKDRFSAERLKGVDSTLKIQPAELGDSAVYLCASSGLPAGEQFFGPGTRLTVL.

The chain joins TRBV6-1 to TRBJ1-3; D is undetermined. Germline values: CDR1 MNHNS, CDR2 SASEGT. V was trimmed by 2 bases and J by 2 bases, leaving 13 bases between them. The CDR3 sequence is 16 residues long. The CDR3 spells CASSEWGGHTGNTIYF. CDR3 DNA sequence: TGTGCCAGCAGTGAATGGGGAGGTCATACTGGAAACACCATATATTTT.

This chain joins TRBV5-6 and TRBJ2-2; possible D gene TRBD2, 6 bases. The CDR3 is 17 amino acids. V was pared by 1 base and J by 5 bases, with 18 bases between. Per germline, CDR1 SGHDT and CDR2 YYEEEE. CDR3 bases: TGTGCCAGCAGCTTGTATCTGGGAGGCGGAAAGACCGGGGAGCTGTTTTTT. Encoded protein: CASSLYLGGGKTGELFF.